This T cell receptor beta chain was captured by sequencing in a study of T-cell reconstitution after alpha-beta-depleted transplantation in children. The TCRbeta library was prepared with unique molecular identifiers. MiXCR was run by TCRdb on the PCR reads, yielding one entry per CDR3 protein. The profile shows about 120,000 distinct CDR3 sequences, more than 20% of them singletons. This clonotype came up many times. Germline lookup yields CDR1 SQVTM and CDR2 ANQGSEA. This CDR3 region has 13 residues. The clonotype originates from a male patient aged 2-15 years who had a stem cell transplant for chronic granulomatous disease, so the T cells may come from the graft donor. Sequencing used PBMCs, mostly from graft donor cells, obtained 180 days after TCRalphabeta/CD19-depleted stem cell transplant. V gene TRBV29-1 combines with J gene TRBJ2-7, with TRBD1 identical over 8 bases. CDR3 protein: CILVDRAFYEQYF. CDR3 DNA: TGCATTCTCGTGGACAGGGCTTTCTACGAGCAGTACTTC.